This T cell receptor beta chain derives from a study of somatic mutations in cytotoxic T cells in rheumatoid arthritis (dated by TCRdb to about 2017). Notes on the research overall: Right after diagnosis and prior to the start of any treatment, 25 to 30 ml EDTA of peripheral blood was drawn from patients. The study asked whether expanded CD8+ T-cell clones in newly diagnosed, untreated rheumatoid arthritis carry somatic mutations, and used TCRB deep sequencing to characterize clonality. A FACSAria II or Sony SH800 was used to flow-sort some V beta antibody-stained T-cell populations at nearly 100% purity, and TCRB sequencing was also done on sorted V beta1+ cells. Patient and control groups had essentially identical median ages. For 55 to 70 rheumatoid arthritis patients and 20 healthy controls, TCRB deep sequencing was carried out.

About this clone itself: Its antigen is currently not known. No much larger clone exists at a distance of one base, and base qualities are not known.

Points the paper makes about the study in general: The finding that TRBV07 was slightly underrepresented in patients was left unadjusted for multiple comparisons. The antigen targets of the expanded CD8+ clones were unknown, and absence from virus-specific databases did not rule out viral specificity. CD8+ T-cell clonality did not differ significantly between rheumatoid arthritis patients and age-matched healthy controls. CD8+ clonality increased with age in patients (Spearman r ≈ 0.5) but not in healthy controls. Several identical CD8+ TCRB sequences were found in both blood and synovial fluid, and in about an eighth of the roughly 60 patients the largest CD8+ clone exceeded 20% of CD8+ cells.

Genomic DNA underwent TCRB CDR3 sequencing using the immunoSEQ assay. As for the original processing: When patient CD8+ clones exceeding 1% were checked against published virus-specific TCRB sequences, only a few matched. Analyses were restricted to productive TCRB rearrangements. A clone was defined by a unique TCRB CDR3 sequence, and clonality was computed as a productive clonality index based on Shannon entropy. Repertoire overlap between two samples was calculated from the template counts of each clone relative to total templates per sample. V-gene usage measured by flow cytometry correlated with TCRB sequencing V-gene usage, with a Spearman r of less than 0.65. Here the immuneACCESS table is served through TCRdb, limited to in-frame sequences with V and J called. Missing clones are a known gap in these copies; in checked studies unresolved V genes cover under half, and the rest lacks a known reason. From that table come the V and J calls and clone size; the DNA was used to work out D and trimming. This sample gives 13,000 or so clones in total; just under 80% of them show up just once. In total, the top ten clones hold roughly 7.4% of the sample.

Flow cytometry confirmed the purity of CD4+ and CD8+ cells that had been isolated by positive magnetic bead selection on an AutoMACS. Initial screening for clonal expansions relied on flow cytometry with a TCR V beta antibody panel, after which sorted CD8+ fractions underwent TCRB deep sequencing for characterization. Ficoll-Paque PLUS density gradient separation was used to isolate peripheral blood mononuclear cells. DNA from CD4-enriched, CD8-enriched or PBMC samples was extracted using Nucleospin Tissue or Tissue XS kits and then quantified on a Qubit 2.0 fluorometer. The CDR3 sequence holds 15 residues, the cysteine and phenylalanine included. The only DNA kept is the CDR3, 45 bases in frame from the first base. CDR1 and CDR2 were assigned from the germline V gene as MGHRA and YSYEKL. V ends up 2 bases short and J 2 bases short, with an unmatched junction base count of 5.

This clonotype was obtained from an adult with rheumatoid arthritis. Input material: CD8+ T cells sorted from blood. The sequence links TRBV4-1 to TRBJ2-7; TRBD1 agrees with 8 junctional bases. The CDR3 region reads CASSQRQQGAYEQYF. The nucleotide sequence reads as follows: TGCGCCAGCAGCCAACGGCAACAGGGGGCCTACGAGCAGTACTTC.